The entry below describes one T cell receptor beta chain. This receptor's antigen is unknown. Nothing much larger sits one base from this clone, and base qualities are not available. This record comes from a study of glioma-infiltrating T cells after dendritic cell vaccination (TCRdb year 2016). Study-wide context: The cohort included about 15 glioblastoma patients drawn from Phase I and II dendritic cell vaccination trials, of whom 9 were newly diagnosed and 6 had recurrent disease. Between the early 2000s and the early 2010s, patients were given autologous tumor lysate-pulsed dendritic cell vaccination. The vaccine was prepared from monocyte-derived dendritic cells that were cultured for around 7 days with IL-4 and GM-CSF and then pulsed overnight with autologous tumor lysate. Three intradermal dendritic cell vaccine injections were administered to patients at biweekly intervals in the arm below the axilla. Deep sequencing of TCR beta CDR3 regions was used to quantify tumor-infiltrating lymphocyte content and compare tumor and blood repertoires in dendritic cell-vaccinated glioblastoma patients. Survival after dendritic cell vaccination was correlated with TCR sequencing metrics, including TIL content and tumor-blood repertoire overlap.

TCRB CDR3 regions were amplified from 1.5 to 2.5 ug genomic DNA, or all available DNA if less, using the immunoSEQ assay. Multiplex PCR used 60 forward primers for TCR V beta segments and 13 reverse primers for J beta segments. To estimate reads per starting template, synthetic control templates were spiked into each sample at limiting dilution. The Illumina HiSeq System generated sequencing reads of 87 bp. For the original study's pipeline: To remove PCR and sequencing errors, closely related sequences were merged with a nearest neighbor algorithm. TCR overlap was defined as the percentage of unique tumor TCR beta sequences that were also present in the same patient's peripheral blood. TCRdb re-hosts the immuneACCESS table, in-frame sequences only. Its copies lack some clones; in the studies checked, an unresolved V gene accounts for under half of them, and the cause for the rest is not known. V, J and clone size derive from that table, while D and trimming were established from the DNA sequence. For this sample the table gives around 60,000 clones, of which approximately 86% were detected only once. The ten most abundant clones make up 11% of the sample.

Beyond this particular receptor, the publication reports: The three-group TCR overlap response model was described as speculative and requiring prospective validation. No direct relationship between TCR clonality and survival was found, suggesting a diverse polyclonal response may matter. After dendritic cell vaccination, a higher estimated pretreatment TIL content predicted longer time to progression and overall survival. The cohort was small and heterogeneous, with few patients having full blood and tumor sets and even fewer initial-recurrent tumor pairs.

This specimen's time point label, interpreted: after dendritic cell vaccination, including at tumor progression/relapse. To be selected, patients needed enough residual fresh-frozen tumor tissue and more than two years of available survival data. None of the glioblastoma patients carried an isocitrate dehydrogenase mutation, although molecular status otherwise varied. PBMC collection took place before vaccination, two weeks after the third vaccination, and at tumor progression if progression occurred. Genomic DNA was extracted with the Qiagen DNeasy Blood extraction Kit. Trimmed from V: 3 bases; trimmed from J: 5 bases; junction bases lacking a gene match: 1. The cysteine opens and the phenylalanine closes a CDR3 of 14 amino acids. The retained sequence is limited to the CDR3, 42 bases, with the frame set at the first base. CDR1 and CDR2 are read off the germline V gene (reference sequence) as GTSNPN and SVGIG.

Rearrangement joined TRBV30 to TRBJ1-6, and 10 junction bases match TRBD1. This sequence originates from a human donor with glioblastoma. The specimen comprised blood, sampled after dendritic cell vaccination. The bases are TGTGCCTGGAGGGACAGGGGGAATAATTCACCCCTCCACTTT. Translation gives CAWRDRGNNSPLHF. Reference TRBV30 and TRBJ1-6 genes cover what lies past the CDR3, so the full variable domain is SQTIHQWPATLVQPVGSPLSLECTVEGTSNPNLYWYRQAAGRGLQLLFYSVGIGQISSEVPQNLSASRPQDRQFILSSKKLLLSDSGFYLCAWRDRGNNSPLHFGNGTRLTVT.